The clone carrying this TCR beta chain turned up a few times. Its antigen is currently unknown. TCRdb reanalysed the 5' RACE reads using MiXCR and keeps one entry per CDR3 protein. The sample carries 250,000 to 300,000 distinct CDR3 sequences, roughly 15% recorded once. The data are from a study of T-cell memory formation after mild COVID-19. The study's findings and limits: Contracting clones from day 15 to 85 had balanced CD4/CD8; later expanders favoured CD4+. A subset of responding clones appeared in pre-infection memory, suggesting cross-reactive memory joined.

The sample was PBMCs or a T cell subset sorted from them (not recorded which). This TCR came from a man younger than 35 who had mild COVID-19 (a few samples of this study predate the infection). Cell type and time point are not known.

CDR3: CASSRTWYQETQYF. The DNA for the CDR3 is TGTGCCAGCAGTCGGACGTGGTACCAAGAGACCCAGTACTTC. The rearrangement joins TRBV6-5 to TRBJ2-5; D not resolved. Trimming removed 5 bases from V and 0 bases from J, with 10 bases in between. CDR1 MNHEY and CDR2 SVGAGI come from the germline V gene. The CDR3 is 14 residues long.